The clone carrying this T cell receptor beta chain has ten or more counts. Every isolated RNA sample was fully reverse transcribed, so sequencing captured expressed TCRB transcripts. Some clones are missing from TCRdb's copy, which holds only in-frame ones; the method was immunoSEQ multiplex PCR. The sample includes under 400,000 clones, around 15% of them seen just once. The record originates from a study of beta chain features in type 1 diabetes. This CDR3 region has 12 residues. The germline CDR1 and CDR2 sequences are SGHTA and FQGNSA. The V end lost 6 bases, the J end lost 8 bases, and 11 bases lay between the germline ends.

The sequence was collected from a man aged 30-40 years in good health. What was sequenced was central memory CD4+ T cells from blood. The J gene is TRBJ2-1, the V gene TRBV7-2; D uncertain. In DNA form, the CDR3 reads TGTGCCAGCAGGGCCCGCGGCGATGAGCAGTTCTTC. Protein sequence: CASRARGDEQFF.